The rows below give T cell receptor beta chains drawn from one sample of a study of graft-versus-host responses after intestinal transplantation. Antigens for these TCRs are unknown. The protocol was immunoSEQ multiplex PCR, while the TCRdb copy is restricted to in-frame clones and leaves out a portion. This sample has about 120,000 clones, with 85% to 95% found just once. The material sequenced was unstimulated CD8+ T cells sorted from spleen or lymph node cells, taken before intestinal transplant. The receptors originated from a human donor who received an intestinal transplant. Both conserved end residues are part of each CDR3. Fields, in order: V gene, clone size, D gene, J gene, CDR3 protein, CDR3 DNA. The D gene is left open where the match is weak. Rows may omit the clone size; those that give it use once, few, many or a size class.

>TRBV7-2|NA|TRBD2|TRBJ2-1
CASSLRLAGVNNEQFF
TGTGCCAGCAGCTTACGGTTAGCGGGAGTGAACAATGAGCAGTTCTTC
>TRBV27|NA|TRBD2|TRBJ2-3
CASSLWGGTYTDTQYF
TGTGCCAGCAGTTTATGGGGAGGGACTTACACAGATACGCAGTATTTT
>TRBV7-2|NA|NA|TRBJ2-3
CASSFFSPDTQYF
TGTGCCAGCAGCTTCTTCTCCCCAGATACGCAGTATTTT
>TRBV7-3|NA|TRBD2|TRBJ2-1
CASSLIAGYNEQFF
TGTGCCAGCAGCTTAATAGCGGGCTACAATGAGCAGTTCTTC
>TRBV4-1|few|NA|TRBJ1-1
CASSQTRWEGSEAFF
TGCGCCAGCAGCCAAACTCGTTGGGAGGGCTCTGAAGCTTTCTTT
>TRBV28|NA|TRBD1|TRBJ2-3
CASSTSRDRPPSTDTQYF
TGTGCCAGCAGTACCAGCCGGGACAGACCTCCTAGCACAGATACGCAGTATTTT
>TRBV9|NA|NA|TRBJ2-1
CASSSPWSEEQFF
TGTGCCAGCAGCTCCCCCTGGTCAGAAGAGCAGTTCTTC
>TRBV6-6|NA|NA|TRBJ1-2
CASSYGGNYGYTF
TGTGCCAGCAGTTACGGGGGGAACTATGGCTACACCTTC
>TRBV19|NA|TRBD1|TRBJ1-1
CASSTTGAVNTEAFF
TGTGCCAGTAGTACGACAGGGGCGGTGAACACTGAAGCTTTCTTT
>TRBV28|NA|NA|TRBJ2-5
CASSPRSGGETQYF
TGTGCCAGCAGTCCCCGAAGTGGGGGAGAGACCCAGTACTTC
>TRBV13|NA|TRBD1|TRBJ1-4
CASSFSGQAIHEKLFF
TGTGCCAGCAGCTTTTCTGGACAGGCGATTCATGAAAAACTGTTTTTT
>TRBV9|NA|TRBD2|TRBJ2-7
CASSVGISGRYGQYF
TGTGCCAGCAGCGTAGGGATTAGCGGGAGGTACGGGCAGTACTTC
>TRBV7-8|NA|NA|TRBJ1-6
CASSTFSGSYNSPLHF
TGTGCCAGCAGCACCTTTTCAGGCTCCTATAATTCACCCCTCCACTTT
>TRBV9|once|NA|TRBJ1-4
CASSVSNDEKLFF
TGTGCCAGCAGCGTCAGCAATGATGAAAAACTGTTTTTT
>TRBV5-1|NA|TRBD2|TRBJ2-7
CASSLGFSGRPTYEQYF
TGCGCCAGCAGCTTGGGATTTAGCGGGAGGCCTACCTACGAGCAGTACTTC
>TRBV10-1|NA|TRBD1|TRBJ1-3
CASSGKYGPGQQSHTIYF
TGCGCCAGCAGTGGAAAATACGGGCCGGGACAGCAGTCGCACACCATATATTTT
>TRBV7-3|NA|TRBD2|TRBJ2-7
CASSPGLILGEQYF
TGTGCCAGCAGCCCGGGACTAATTCTTGGCGAGCAGTACTTC
>TRBV28|NA|NA|TRBJ2-5
CASSLFTGLVMETQYF
TGTGCCAGCAGTTTATTTACGGGACTGGTGATGGAGACCCAGTACTTC
>TRBV27|NA|NA|TRBJ2-3
CASTMRPERASTDTQYF
TGTGCCAGCACGATGCGACCCGAAAGGGCAAGCACAGATACGCAGTATTTT
>TRBV10-3|NA|NA|TRBJ2-7
CAISESLRDEQYF
TGTGCCATCAGTGAGTCCCTTAGGGACGAGCAGTACTTC
>TRBV28|NA|NA|TRBJ2-2
CASRNFRGNTGELFF
TGTGCCAGCAGAAATTTCAGGGGGAACACCGGGGAGCTGTTTTTT
>TRBV6-1|once|NA|TRBJ2-7
CASSDRRYYEQYF
TGTGCCAGCAGTGACAGGCGGTACTACGAGCAGTACTTC
>TRBV27|NA|NA|TRBJ2-7
CASSYNIGGEQYF
TGTGCCAGCAGTTACAACATCGGGGGAGAGCAGTACTTC
>TRBV29-1|NA|NA|TRBJ2-7
CSVVGDKTYEQYF
TGCAGCGTTGTAGGGGATAAGACCTACGAGCAGTACTTC
>TRBV4-1|NA|NA|TRBJ2-6
CASSQDSQPANVLTF
TGCGCCAGCAGCCAAGATTCGCAGCCGGCCAACGTCCTGACTTTC
>TRBV2|NA|TRBD1|TRBJ1-1
CASRGTGGSGTEAFF
TGTGCCAGCAGAGGGACAGGGGGCAGCGGCACTGAAGCTTTCTTT